Listed here is a single T cell receptor beta chain. This sample stems from a study of blood T cell repertoires in COVID-19. Study details: Sources were T cells, B-cell-depleted T cells, or PBMCs; the material itself was cDNA or gDNA.

CDR3 length equals 12 residues. Trimming cost V 6 bases and J 7 bases, with 9 bases left between them. From germline, CDR1 is LNHDA and CDR2 SQIVND (reference sequence). Some clones are missing from TCRdb's copy, which holds only in-frame ones; the method was immunoSEQ multiplex PCR. Of 87,000 or so clones in the sample, about nine tenths were seen once. The chain combines TRBV19 with TRBJ1-4; TRBD1 might be the D (5 bases). Sequenced material: peripheral blood. The source of this sequence is a woman older than 75 with acute or convalescent COVID-19. The CDR3: CASSERGEKLFF. The CDR3 DNA reads TGTGCCAGTAGCGAAAGGGGTGAAAAACTGTTTTTT.